Below, one TCR beta chain is given with its context. Its antigen remains unidentified. It has no much larger one-base neighbor in the sample; base qualities were not kept. The V end loses 1 base and the J end loses 0 bases, and a stretch of 13 bases separates them. There are 17 amino acids in the CDR3, from cysteine to phenylalanine inclusive. The DNA shown is the 51-base CDR3, in frame from base 1. Per the germline V gene, SGHNT is the CDR1 and YENEEA is the CDR2. This sample was taken from a study of shared clonotypes between healthy human individuals (TCRdb year 2020). In the study overall: Three men and two women, aged 18 to 49 years, made up the cohort. Between about 0.8 and 9 billion PBMCs per donor were obtained by leukapheresis. For each donor, three plates each were used for CD4 naive and CD4 memory, two plates were used for CD8 naive, and one plate was used for CD8 memory. Libraries were prepared and TCR repertoires were sequenced by different laboratories using diverse techniques, in order to increase sequencing depth and limit assay-specific biases. To estimate repertoire size and how much clonotype sharing occurs between individuals, the study deeply sequenced the blood TCR repertoires of five or six healthy adults.

Healthy HIV-negative adults with no recently reported acute infections or vaccinations were included as donors. All donors were Caucasian adults living in Nashville, Tennessee, USA. CD4+ T cells were enriched through magnetic negative selection, after which naive cells were positively selected on CD45RA and the remaining negative fraction served as the memory subset. Blood was collected by leukapheresis, and PBMCs were isolated by Ficoll-Histopaque density gradient centrifugation and then cryopreserved in liquid nitrogen vapor phase. Purity and quantity of every magnetically sorted T cell population were checked by analytical flow cytometry. Genomic DNA was isolated from every sorted fraction and measured by UV absorbance on a Nanodrop 2000c. Using the deep immunoSEQ assay, multiplex PCR amplified TCR CDR3 regions from genomic DNA. For each cell subset, the extracted genomic DNA was distributed evenly across all wells of several immunoSEQ 96-well plates, and each plate served as one replicate. For sorted subsets, 150 to 250 ng of genomic DNA, equivalent to roughly 33,000 T cell genomes, went into each replicate PCR. Purified libraries were quantified with a Qubit 3.0 fluorometer, sized on a Bioanalyzer 2100, and re-quantified with the KAPA Library Quantification kit. A separate single-read 150-cycle Illumina NextSeq 550 flow cell was used to sequence each immunoSEQ 96-well plate. The source study handled its data this way. Because only junctional sequences without quality scores were contained in the immunoSEQ output, filtering matching that applied to full-length reads could not be performed. Sequences were annotated with PyIR, a Python wrapper for IgBLAST v1.9, and V/J genes and CDR3 were assigned using IMGT germline references. Reads were filtered out if the reads had weak V/J assignments (E-value above 1e-6), no CDR3, stop codons, out-of-frame junctions, or ambiguous translated residues. V3J clonotypes were defined by identical inferred V gene, J gene, and CDR3 amino acid sequence. Percentage overlap between repertoires was calculated by dividing the number of shared unique clonotypes by the size of the smaller repertoire. Repertoire richness was assessed with RTK rarefaction, the Chao1 estimator, and Recon v2.1 estimates of unobserved clonotypes. OLGA was used to compute generation probabilities for all TCRbeta clonotypes that the gDNA method yielded from a few donors. The table comes from immuneACCESS by way of TCRdb, which keeps in-frame sequences with V and J called. Part of the clones is missing from these tables; in studies checked, under half for an unresolved V gene and the rest for unknown reasons. That table is the source of V, J and clone size, and D and trimming were worked out from the DNA. The table for this sample lists 2 million to 2.5 million clones; 85% to 95% of them were counted only once. The ten biggest clones cover 0.13% of the sample.

Study-wide findings and limitations: Higher generation probabilities were observed for clonotypes shared by all four sorted-subset donors than for non-shared clonotypes. Pairwise subsampling led to the expectation that sequencing depth would affect the degree of clonotype sharing among donors. Naive subsets generally had larger estimated clonotype richness than memory subsets did. Sampling was restricted to blood, and TCR repertoires in tissues likely differ from the TCR repertoires found in blood. Rarefaction of sorted-subset datasets indicated incomplete sequencing despite the large sequencing depth. When four donors were compared, the shared fraction of clonotypes was approximately 5% for naive CD4, less than 4% for naive CD8, 2.3% for memory CD4, and around 0.4% for memory CD8. The genetic and exposure-history diversity represented was limited by the small number of donors.

The rearranged segments are TRBV11-3 and TRBJ1-3; D gene: possibly TRBD1, on 5 matching bases. The sample consisted of naive CD4+ T cells sorted from blood. The intended sense of this specimen's cell subset or site label: CD45RA+ positively selected. This receptor was taken from a young man in good health. The CDR3 is CASSLGTGPNSGNTIYF. The sequenced DNA is TGTGCCAGCAGCTTAGGAACGGGACCTAACTCTGGAAACACCATATATTTT.